The 12 T cell receptor beta chains listed next were all sequenced from one sample in a study of blood T cell repertoires in COVID-19 (dated by TCRdb to about 2020). Libraries were built with the immunoSEQ multiplex PCR assay. TCRdb provides this immuneACCESS table in a form limited to in-frame rearrangements. Some clones are lacking; in checked studies, under half of them reflect an unresolved V gene, and why the rest are absent is not known. The sample table shows around 100,000 clones, and roughly 82% are seen once. The top ten clones comprise about 8.1% of the sample. Source material: peripheral blood. These receptors all stem from a woman in her forties with acute or convalescent COVID-19.

In this sample, this clone turned up once. CDR3 region: CASSLIPAGGDTQYF. The DNA of the CDR3 is TGCGCCAGCAGCTTGATACCAGCGGGGGGGGATACGCAGTATTTT. The genes are TRBV5-1 and TRBJ2-3; 10 bases line up with TRBD2. The V gene's germline CDR1 is SGHRS and CDR2 YFSETQ. The junction had 5 bases not matched to a gene; V was cut back by 1 base and J by 6 bases. The CDR3 has 15 residues.

This clone was detected ten times or more. V and J are TRBV7-9 and TRBJ1-3; no firm D call. The germline gives CDR1 SEHNR, CDR2 FQNEAQ (reference sequence). The CDR3 extends over 15 amino acids. The germline V and J ends were trimmed by 1 base and 0 bases, with 7 bases remaining between them. CDR3 nucleotide sequence: TGTGCCAGCAGCTTAGGTTCGAGCTCTGGAAACACCATATATTTT. Translating gives CASSLGSSSGNTIYF.

In this sample, this clone turned up a few times. This chain links TRBV7-3 with TRBJ2-5; TRBD2 matches at 9 bases. The CDR3 sequence is 15 residues long. The germline gives CDR1 SGHTA, CDR2 FQGTGA. V was pared by 5 bases and J by 5 bases, with 9 bases of the junction left unmatched. CDR3 bases: TGTGCCAGCAGCCCACTGGGACTAGCCGGTGAGACCCAGTACTTC. Its translation is CASSPLGLAGETQYF. Looking up the rest from reference TRBV7-3 and TRBJ2-5 gives the full variable domain: GAGVSQTPSNKVTEKGKYVELRCDPISGHTALYWYRQSLGQGPEFLIYFQGTGAADDSGLPNDRFFAVRPEGSVSTLKIQRTERGDSAVYLCASSPLGLAGETQYFGPGTRLLVL.

This chain joins TRBV4-2 and TRBJ2-7; 7 bases are shared with TRBD1. With V trimmed by 4 bases and J by 3 bases, 9 bases remained unmatched. This CDR3 has 15 amino acids. Germline CDR1 LGHNA, CDR2 YNFKEQ. This chain's CDR3 is CASSRPDRAYYEQYF. The CDR3 DNA reads as TGTGCCAGCAGCCGTCCAGACAGGGCATACTACGAGCAGTACTTC.

The V and J genes are TRBV2 and TRBJ1-1; 7 bases align to TRBD1. This CDR3 is built from 15 residues. J was trimmed by 2 bases and V by 3 bases; bases with no gene match: 6. Germline V gene data show CDR1 as SNHLY and CDR2 as FYNNEI. As DNA, the CDR3 is TGTGCCAGCAGTGATCCGACAGGGCCAAACACTGAAGCTTTCTTT. Translation: CASSDPTGPNTEAFF.

This sequence joins TRBV7-9 and TRBJ1-1; TRBD1 might be the D (6 bases). The CDR3 spans 15 residues. V lost 5 bases and J 4 bases, leaving 17 bases between the germline ends. Germline assignment: CDR1 SEHNR and CDR2 FQNEAQ (reference sequence). The CDR3 here is CASSRGGQGGTEAFF. CDR3 nucleotides: TGTGCCAGCAGCCGGGGCGGTCAAGGGGGCACTGAAGCTTTCTTT. Looking up the rest from reference TRBV7-9 and TRBJ1-1 gives the full variable domain: DTGVSQNPRHKITKRGQNVTFRCDPISEHNRLYWYRQTLGQGPEFLTYFQNEAQLEKSRLLSDRFSAERPKGSFSTLEIQRTEQGDSAMYLCASSRGGQGGTEAFFGQGTRLTVV.

The rearrangement joins TRBV11-2 to TRBJ2-1, with TRBD2 matching over 8 bases. Unmatched junction bases numbered 18, after V lost 7 bases and J lost 13 bases. Germline V lookup: CDR1 SGHAT, CDR2 FQNNGV. This CDR3 contains 15 residues. CDR3 residues: CASNPSTGGRRRQFF. Here the CDR3 DNA reads TGTGCCAGCAACCCCTCCACGGGGGGGCGAAGACGACAGTTCTTC.

The chain employs TRBV5-1 and TRBJ2-2, with TRBD2 as a possible D gene (6 bases). The germline V gene has CDR1 SGHRS and CDR2 YFSETQ. Trimming left V 1 base short and J 4 bases short, with 11 bases between. The CDR3 runs to 15 residues. The CDR3 DNA is TGCGCCAGCAGCTTGTACGGGGGAAGCACCGGGGAGCTGTTTTTT. Residues: CASSLYGGSTGELFF. The full variable domain, rest sourced from reference TRBV5-1 and TRBJ2-2, is KAGVTQTPRYLIKTRGQQVTLSCSPISGHRSVSWYQQTPGQGLQFLFEYFSETQRNKGNFPGRFSGRQFSNSRSEMNVSTLELGDSALYLCASSLYGGSTGELFFGEGSRLTVL.

V and J are TRBV5-4 and TRBJ2-7; maybe TRBD2 (5 bases). This CDR3 has 13 amino acids. Between the trimmed V and J ends, which lost 1 base and 7 bases, there was a span of 12 bases. Germline CDR1 and CDR2: SGHNT and YYREEE (reference sequence). CDR3 coding DNA: TGTGCCAGCAGCTTGATCCCGGGGATGGAGCAGTACTTC. Translated: CASSLIPGMEQYF.

For this clone: One junction end does not reproduce the germline sequence, and a read error may be involved. The rearrangement links TRBV18 to TRBJ1-5; no firm D call. The CDR3 length is 10 residues. Germline V gene data show CDR1 as KGHSH and CDR2 as LQKENI. DNA for the CDR3: TGTGCCAGCCCACCAGAGACCCAGCATTTT. Amino acid sequence: CASPPETQHF. The full variable domain, completed using reference TRBV18 and TRBJ1-5, is NAGVMQNPRHLVRRRGQEARLRCSPMKGHSHVYWYRQLPEEGLKFMVYLQKENIIDESGMPKERFSAEFPKEGPSILRIQQVVRGDSAAYFCASPPETQHFGDGTRLSIL.

Details on this clone: Compared with germline, one end of the junction differs, possibly owing to a read error. This chain links TRBV3-1 (or the pseudogene TRBV3-2) with TRBJ2-7; D unresolved. Germline assignment: CDR1 LGHDT and CDR2 YNNKEL (reference sequence). CDR3 length: 14 residues. CDR3 sequence reads: CVSSQEKRRNEQYF. In nucleotides, the CDR3 is TGTGTCAGCAGCCAAGAAAAGCGTAGGAACGAGCAGTACTTC.

This clone was observed once. V usage is TRBV12-5 and J usage is TRBJ1-5; possibly TRBD1 for D (5 bases). Germline CDR1 reads LGHNT; CDR2 reads FRNRAP. CDR3 length: 13 residues. Deletions cut 3 bases from V and 5 bases from J, with 8 bases between. Here the CDR3 DNA reads TGTGCTAGTGGTTTCGACAGCCATCAGCCCCAGCATTTT. This encodes CASGFDSHQPQHF. Variable domain in full (rest from reference TRBV12-5 and TRBJ1-5): DARVTQTPRHKVTEMGQEVTMRCQPILGHNTVFWYRQTMMQGLELLAYFRNRAPLDDSGMPKDRFSAEMPDATLATLKIQPSEPRDSAVYFCASGFDSHQPQHFGDGTRLSIL.